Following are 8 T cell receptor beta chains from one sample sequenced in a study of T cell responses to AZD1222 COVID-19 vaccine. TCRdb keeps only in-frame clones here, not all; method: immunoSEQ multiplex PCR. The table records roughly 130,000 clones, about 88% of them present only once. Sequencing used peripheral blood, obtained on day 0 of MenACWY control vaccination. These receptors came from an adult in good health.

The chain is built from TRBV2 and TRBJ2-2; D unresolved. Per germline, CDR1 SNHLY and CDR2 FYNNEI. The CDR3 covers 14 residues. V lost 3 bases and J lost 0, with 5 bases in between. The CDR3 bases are TGTGCCAGCAGTGACAGACCGAACACCGGGGAGCTGTTTTTT. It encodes CASSDRPNTGELFF.

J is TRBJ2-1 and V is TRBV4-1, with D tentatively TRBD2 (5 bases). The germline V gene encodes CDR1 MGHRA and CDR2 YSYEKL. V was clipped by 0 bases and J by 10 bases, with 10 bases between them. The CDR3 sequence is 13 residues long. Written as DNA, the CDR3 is TGCGCCAGCAGCCAAGATGGGTGGAGGGAGCAGTTCTTC. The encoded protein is CASSQDGWREQFF.

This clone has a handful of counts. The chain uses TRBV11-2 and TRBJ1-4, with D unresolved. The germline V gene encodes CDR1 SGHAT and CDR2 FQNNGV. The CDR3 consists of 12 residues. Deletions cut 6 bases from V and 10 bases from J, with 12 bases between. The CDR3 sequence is CASRTTWGKLFF. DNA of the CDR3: TGTGCCAGCAGGACTACCTGGGGAAAACTGTTTTTT.

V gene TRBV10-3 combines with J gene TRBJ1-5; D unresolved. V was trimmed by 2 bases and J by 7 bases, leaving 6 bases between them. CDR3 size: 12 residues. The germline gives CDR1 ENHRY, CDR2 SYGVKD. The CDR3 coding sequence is TGTGCCATCAGTGAGCTTTTACAGCCCCAGCATTTT. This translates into CAISELLQPQHF.

In nucleotides, the CDR3 is TGTGCCAGCAGTGACGTGGGACCCAGAAGCAATCAGCCCCAGCATTTT. As protein: CASSDVGPRSNQPQHF. This chain joins TRBV2 and TRBJ1-5; maybe TRBD1 (5 bases). Germline V gene sequence: CDR1 SNHLY, CDR2 FYNNEI. The CDR3 has 16 amino acids. With 3 bases removed from V and 1 base from J, the gap between germline ends came to 13 bases.

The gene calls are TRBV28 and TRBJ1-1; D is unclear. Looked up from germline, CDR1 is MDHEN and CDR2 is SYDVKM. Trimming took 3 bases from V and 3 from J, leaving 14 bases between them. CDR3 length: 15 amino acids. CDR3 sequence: CASSFSLGTDTEAFF. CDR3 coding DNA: TGTGCCAGCAGTTTTAGCTTGGGTACGGACACTGAAGCTTTCTTT.

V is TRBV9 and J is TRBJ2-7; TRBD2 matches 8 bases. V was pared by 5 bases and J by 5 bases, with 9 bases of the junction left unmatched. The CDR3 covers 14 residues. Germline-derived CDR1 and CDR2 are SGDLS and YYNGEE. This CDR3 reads CASSPSGSLDEQYF. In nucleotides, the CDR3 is TGTGCCAGCAGTCCCAGCGGGAGTTTGGACGAGCAGTACTTC.

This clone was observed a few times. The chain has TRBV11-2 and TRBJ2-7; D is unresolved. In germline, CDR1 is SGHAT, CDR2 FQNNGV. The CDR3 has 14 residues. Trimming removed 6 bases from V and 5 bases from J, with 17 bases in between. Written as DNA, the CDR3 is TGTGCCAGCAGAACGAACAGAGGTGGGGACGAGCAGTACTTC. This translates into CASRTNRGGDEQYF.